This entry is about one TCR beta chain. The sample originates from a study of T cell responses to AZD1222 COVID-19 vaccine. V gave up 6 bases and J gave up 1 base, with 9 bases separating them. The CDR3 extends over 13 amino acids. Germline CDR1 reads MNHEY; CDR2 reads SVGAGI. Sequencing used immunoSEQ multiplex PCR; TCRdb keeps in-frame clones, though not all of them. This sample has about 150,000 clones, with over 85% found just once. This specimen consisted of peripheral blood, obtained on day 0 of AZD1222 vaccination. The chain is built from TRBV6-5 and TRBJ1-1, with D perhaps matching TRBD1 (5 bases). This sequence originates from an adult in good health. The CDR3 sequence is CASRPDRNTEAFF. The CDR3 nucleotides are TGTGCCAGCAGGCCCGACAGGAACACTGAAGCTTTCTTT.